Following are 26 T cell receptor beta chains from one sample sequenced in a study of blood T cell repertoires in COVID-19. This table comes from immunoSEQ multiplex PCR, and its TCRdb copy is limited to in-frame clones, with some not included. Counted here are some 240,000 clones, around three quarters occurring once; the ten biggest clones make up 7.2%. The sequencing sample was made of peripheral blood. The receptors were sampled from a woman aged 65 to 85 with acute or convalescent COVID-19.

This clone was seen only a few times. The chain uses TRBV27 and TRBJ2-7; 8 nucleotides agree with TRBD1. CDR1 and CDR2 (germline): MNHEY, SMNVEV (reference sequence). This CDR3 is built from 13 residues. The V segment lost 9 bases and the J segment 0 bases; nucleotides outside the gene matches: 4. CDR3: CASWTGSSYEQYV. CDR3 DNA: TGTGCCAGTTGGACAGGGAGCTCCTACGAGCAGTACGTC.

CDR3 residues: CASSYMGGEQYF. The CDR3 region has the DNA TGTGCCAGCAGTTACATGGGAGGTGAGCAGTACTTC. The chain recombines TRBV6-5 with TRBJ2-7, with a tentative D call TRBD2 (6 bases). CDR3 length equals 12 residues. V dropped 2 bases and J dropped 7 bases, with 9 bases sitting between them. Germline assignment: CDR1 MNHEY and CDR2 SVGAGI.

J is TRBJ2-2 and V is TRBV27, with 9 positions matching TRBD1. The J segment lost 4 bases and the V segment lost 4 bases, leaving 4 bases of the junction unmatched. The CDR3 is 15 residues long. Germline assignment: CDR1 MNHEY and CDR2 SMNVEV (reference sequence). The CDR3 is CASSSGQGLTGELFF. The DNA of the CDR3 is TGTGCCAGCAGTTCGGGACAGGGTCTCACCGGGGAGCTGTTTTTT.

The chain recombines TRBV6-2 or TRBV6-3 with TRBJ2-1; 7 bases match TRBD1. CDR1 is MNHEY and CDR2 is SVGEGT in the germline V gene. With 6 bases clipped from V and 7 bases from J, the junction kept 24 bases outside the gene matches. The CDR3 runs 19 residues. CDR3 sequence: CASSPTGVGYPSLRNEQFF. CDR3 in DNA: TGTGCCAGCAGCCCTACAGGGGTGGGGTACCCGAGTTTACGTAATGAGCAGTTCTTC.

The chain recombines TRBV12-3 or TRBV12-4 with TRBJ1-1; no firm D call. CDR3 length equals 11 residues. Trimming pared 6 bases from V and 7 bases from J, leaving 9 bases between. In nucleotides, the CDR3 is TGTGCCAGCAGGGCGGGGAGTGAAGCTTTCTTT. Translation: CASRAGSEAFF.

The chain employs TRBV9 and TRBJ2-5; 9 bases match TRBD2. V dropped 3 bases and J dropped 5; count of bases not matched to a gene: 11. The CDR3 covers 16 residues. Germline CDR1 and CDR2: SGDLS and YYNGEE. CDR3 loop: CASSGGNSGGGETQYF. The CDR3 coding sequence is TGTGCCAGCAGCGGAGGGAATAGCGGGGGTGGGGAGACCCAGTACTTC.

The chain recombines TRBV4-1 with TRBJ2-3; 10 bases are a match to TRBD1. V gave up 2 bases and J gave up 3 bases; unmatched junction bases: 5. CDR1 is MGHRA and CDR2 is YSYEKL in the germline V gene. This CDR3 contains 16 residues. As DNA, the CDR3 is TGCGCCAGCAGCCAACGAGGACAGGGGGTGACAGATACGCAGTATTTT. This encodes CASSQRGQGVTDTQYF.

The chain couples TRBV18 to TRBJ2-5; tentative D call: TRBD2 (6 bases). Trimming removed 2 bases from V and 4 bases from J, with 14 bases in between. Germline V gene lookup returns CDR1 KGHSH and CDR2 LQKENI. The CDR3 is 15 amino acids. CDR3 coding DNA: TGTGCCAGCTCACCAACGAACGGACTATCAGAGACCCAGTACTTC. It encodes CASSPTNGLSETQYF. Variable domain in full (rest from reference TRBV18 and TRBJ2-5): NAGVMQNPRHLVRRRGQEARLRCSPMKGHSHVYWYRQLPEEGLKFMVYLQKENIIDESGMPKERFSAEFPKEGPSILRIQQVVRGDSAAYFCASSPTNGLSETQYFGPGTRLLVL.

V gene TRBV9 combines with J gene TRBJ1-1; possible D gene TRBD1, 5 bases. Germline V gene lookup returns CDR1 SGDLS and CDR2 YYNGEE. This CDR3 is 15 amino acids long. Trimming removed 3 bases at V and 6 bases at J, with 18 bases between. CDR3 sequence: CASSAGPGGGAEAFF. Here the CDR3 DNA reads TGTGCCAGCAGCGCGGGACCCGGGGGGGGAGCTGAAGCTTTCTTT.

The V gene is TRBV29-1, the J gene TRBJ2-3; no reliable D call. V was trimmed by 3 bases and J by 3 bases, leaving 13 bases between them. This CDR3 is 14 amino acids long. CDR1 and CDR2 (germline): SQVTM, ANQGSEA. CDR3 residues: CSVDPRLGTDTQYF. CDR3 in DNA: TGCAGCGTTGACCCCAGGTTAGGAACAGATACGCAGTATTTT.

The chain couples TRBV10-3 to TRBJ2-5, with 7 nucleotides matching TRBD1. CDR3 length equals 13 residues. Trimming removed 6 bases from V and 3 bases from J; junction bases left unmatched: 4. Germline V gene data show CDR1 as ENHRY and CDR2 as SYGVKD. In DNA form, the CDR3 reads TGTGCCATCAGATTACAGGGGAAAGAGACCCAGTACTTC. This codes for CAIRLQGKETQYF.

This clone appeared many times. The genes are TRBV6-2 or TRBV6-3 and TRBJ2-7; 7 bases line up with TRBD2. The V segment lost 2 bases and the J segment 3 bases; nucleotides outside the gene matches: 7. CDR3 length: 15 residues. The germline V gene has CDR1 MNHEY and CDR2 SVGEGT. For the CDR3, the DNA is TGTGCCAGCAGTTACCCTACGGGGGAGGGCTACGAGCAGTACGTC. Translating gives CASSYPTGEGYEQYV.

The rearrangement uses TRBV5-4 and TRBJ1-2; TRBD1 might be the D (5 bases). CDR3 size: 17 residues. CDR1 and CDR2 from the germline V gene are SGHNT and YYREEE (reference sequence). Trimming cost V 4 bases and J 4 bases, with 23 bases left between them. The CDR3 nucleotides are TGTGCCAGCAGCCCGACCTCGACAGCCTCAATAACCTATGGCTACACCTTC. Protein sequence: CASSPTSTASITYGYTF.

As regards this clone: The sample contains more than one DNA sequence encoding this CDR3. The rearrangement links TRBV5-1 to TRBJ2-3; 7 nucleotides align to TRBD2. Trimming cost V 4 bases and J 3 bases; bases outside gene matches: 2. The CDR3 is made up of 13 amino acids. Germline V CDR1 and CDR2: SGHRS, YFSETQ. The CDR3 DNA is TGCGCCAGCAGCCCCGGGGGGACAGATACGCAGTATTTT. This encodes CASSPGGTDTQYF.

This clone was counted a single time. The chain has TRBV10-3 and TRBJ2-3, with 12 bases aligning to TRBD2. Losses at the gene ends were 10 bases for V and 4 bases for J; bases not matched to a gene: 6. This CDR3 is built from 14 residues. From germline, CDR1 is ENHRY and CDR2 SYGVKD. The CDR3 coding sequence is TGTGCCACCGTCAGGACTAGCGGGGCAGATACGCAGTATTTT. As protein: CATVRTSGADTQYF.

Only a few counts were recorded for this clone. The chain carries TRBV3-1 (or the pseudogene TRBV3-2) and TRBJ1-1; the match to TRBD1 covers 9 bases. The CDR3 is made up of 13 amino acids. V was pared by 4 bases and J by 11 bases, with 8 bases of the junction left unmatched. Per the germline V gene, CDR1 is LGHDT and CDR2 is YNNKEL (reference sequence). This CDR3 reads CASSPWTGAHAFF. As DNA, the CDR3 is TGTGCCAGCAGCCCCTGGACAGGGGCGCACGCTTTCTTT.

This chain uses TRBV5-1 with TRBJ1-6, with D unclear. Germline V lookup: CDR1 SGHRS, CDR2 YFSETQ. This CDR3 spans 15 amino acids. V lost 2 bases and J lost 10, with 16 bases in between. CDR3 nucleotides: TGCGCCAGCAGCTTTGAAGGAGGCCGTGAGTCACCCCTCCACTTT. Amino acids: CASSFEGGRESPLHF.

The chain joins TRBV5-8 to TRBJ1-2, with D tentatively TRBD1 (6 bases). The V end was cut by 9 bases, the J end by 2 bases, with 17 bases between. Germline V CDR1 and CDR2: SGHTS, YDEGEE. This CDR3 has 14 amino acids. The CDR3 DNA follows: TGTGCCACCACGCCTAACAGGGCCAACTATGGCTACACCTTC. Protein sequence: CATTPNRANYGYTF.

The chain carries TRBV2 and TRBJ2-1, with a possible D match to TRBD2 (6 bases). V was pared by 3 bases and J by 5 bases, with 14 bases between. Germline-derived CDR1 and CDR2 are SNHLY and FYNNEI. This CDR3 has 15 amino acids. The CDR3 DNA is TGTGCCAGCAGTGAGTTGGAGGGGTCCCACAATGAGCAGTTCTTC. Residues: CASSELEGSHNEQFF.

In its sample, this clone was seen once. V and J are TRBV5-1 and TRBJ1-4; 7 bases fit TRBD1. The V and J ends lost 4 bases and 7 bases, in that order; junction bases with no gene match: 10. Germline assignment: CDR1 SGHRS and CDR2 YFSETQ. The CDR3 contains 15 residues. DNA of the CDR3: TGCGCCAGCAGCCGCGCGACAGGGACAGTTGAAAAACTGTTTTTT. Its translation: CASSRATGTVEKLFF.

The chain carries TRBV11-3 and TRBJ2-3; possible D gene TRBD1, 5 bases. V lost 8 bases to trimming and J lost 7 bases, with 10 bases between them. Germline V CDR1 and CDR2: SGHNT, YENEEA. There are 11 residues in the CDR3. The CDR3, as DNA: TGTGCCAGCGGACATGATAATACGCAGTATTTT. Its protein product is CASGHDNTQYF.

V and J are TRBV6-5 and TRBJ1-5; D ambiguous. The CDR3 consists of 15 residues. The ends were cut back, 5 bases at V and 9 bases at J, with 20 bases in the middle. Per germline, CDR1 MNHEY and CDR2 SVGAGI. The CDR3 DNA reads TGTGCCAGCAGTCACGACGGCCGATCAGGTCGGCCCCAGCATTTT. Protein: CASSHDGRSGRPQHF.

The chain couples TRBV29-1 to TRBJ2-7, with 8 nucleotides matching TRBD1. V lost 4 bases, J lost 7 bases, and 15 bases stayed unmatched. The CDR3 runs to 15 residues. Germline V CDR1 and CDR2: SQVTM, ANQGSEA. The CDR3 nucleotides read TGCAGCGTTGGAGACGCAAGTGGCAGGGGGCAGGAGCAGTACTTC. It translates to CSVGDASGRGQEQYF.

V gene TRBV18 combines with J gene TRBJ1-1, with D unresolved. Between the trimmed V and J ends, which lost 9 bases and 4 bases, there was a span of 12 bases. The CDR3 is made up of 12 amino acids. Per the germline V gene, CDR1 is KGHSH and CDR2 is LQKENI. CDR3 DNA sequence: TGTGCCAGAGAGGGAGTAGTCACTGAAGCTTTCTTT. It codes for CAREGVVTEAFF. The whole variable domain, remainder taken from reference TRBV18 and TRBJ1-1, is NAGVMQNPRHLVRRRGQEARLRCSPMKGHSHVYWYRQLPEEGLKFMVYLQKENIIDESGMPKERFSAEFPKEGPSILRIQQVVRGDSAAYFCAREGVVTEAFFGQGTRLTVV.

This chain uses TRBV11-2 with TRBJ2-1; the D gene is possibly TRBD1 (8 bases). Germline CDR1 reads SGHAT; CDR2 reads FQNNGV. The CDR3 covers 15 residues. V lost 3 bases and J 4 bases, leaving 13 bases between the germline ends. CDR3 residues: CASSLDREGYNEQFF. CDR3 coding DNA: TGTGCCAGCAGCTTGGACAGGGAGGGATACAATGAGCAGTTCTTC.

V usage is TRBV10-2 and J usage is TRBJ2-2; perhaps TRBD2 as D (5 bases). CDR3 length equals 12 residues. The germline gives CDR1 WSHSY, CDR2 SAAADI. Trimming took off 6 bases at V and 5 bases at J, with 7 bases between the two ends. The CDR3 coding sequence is TGCGCCAGCAGACGCGGGACCGGGGAGCTGTTTTTT. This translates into CASRRGTGELFF.